The clone carrying this T cell receptor beta chain occurred a few times. This entry belongs to a study of CD8 T cells in Susac syndrome. Overall study context: Clinical remission applied to roughly 8 sequenced Susac syndrome patients, and roughly 6 had active disease.

Reverse transcription of about 0.5 to 1 ug RNA was carried out with random hexamers. Across 54 Vbeta and 13 Jbeta, immunoSEQ multiplex PCR amplified TCR beta CDR3. TCRdb reprocessed the immunoSEQ multiplex PCR reads with MiXCR, giving one entry per CDR3 protein. In the table there are 200,000 to 250,000 distinct CDR3 sequences, 94% of which are singletons. The CDR3 contains 15 residues. Germline V lookup: CDR1 MNHNS, CDR2 SASEGT. Trimming left V 5 bases short and J 1 base short, with 14 bases between. Sequencing was carried out using CD4+ T cells from PBMCs. This TCR was sampled from a human donor with Susac syndrome. The rearrangement joins TRBV6-1 to TRBJ2-5, with D perhaps matching TRBD1 or TRBD2 (6 bases each). The CDR3 sequence: CASSISGGAQETQYF. In DNA form, the CDR3 reads TGTGCCAGCAGTATCTCCGGGGGCGCCCAAGAGACCCAGTACTTC.